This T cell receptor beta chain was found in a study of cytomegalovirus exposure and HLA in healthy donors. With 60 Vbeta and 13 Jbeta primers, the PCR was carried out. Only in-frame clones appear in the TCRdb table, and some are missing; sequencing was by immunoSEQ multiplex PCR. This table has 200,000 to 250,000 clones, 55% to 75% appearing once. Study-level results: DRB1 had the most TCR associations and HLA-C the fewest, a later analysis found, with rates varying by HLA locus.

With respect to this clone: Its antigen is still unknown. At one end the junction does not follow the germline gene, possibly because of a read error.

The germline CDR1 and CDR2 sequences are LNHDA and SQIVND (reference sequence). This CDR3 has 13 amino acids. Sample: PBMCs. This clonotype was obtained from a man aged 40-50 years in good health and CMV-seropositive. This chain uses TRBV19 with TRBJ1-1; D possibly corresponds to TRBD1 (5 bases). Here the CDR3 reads CASSIGGNAEAFF. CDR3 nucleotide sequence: TGTGCCAGTAGTATTGGGGGGAACGCTGAAGCTTTCTTT.